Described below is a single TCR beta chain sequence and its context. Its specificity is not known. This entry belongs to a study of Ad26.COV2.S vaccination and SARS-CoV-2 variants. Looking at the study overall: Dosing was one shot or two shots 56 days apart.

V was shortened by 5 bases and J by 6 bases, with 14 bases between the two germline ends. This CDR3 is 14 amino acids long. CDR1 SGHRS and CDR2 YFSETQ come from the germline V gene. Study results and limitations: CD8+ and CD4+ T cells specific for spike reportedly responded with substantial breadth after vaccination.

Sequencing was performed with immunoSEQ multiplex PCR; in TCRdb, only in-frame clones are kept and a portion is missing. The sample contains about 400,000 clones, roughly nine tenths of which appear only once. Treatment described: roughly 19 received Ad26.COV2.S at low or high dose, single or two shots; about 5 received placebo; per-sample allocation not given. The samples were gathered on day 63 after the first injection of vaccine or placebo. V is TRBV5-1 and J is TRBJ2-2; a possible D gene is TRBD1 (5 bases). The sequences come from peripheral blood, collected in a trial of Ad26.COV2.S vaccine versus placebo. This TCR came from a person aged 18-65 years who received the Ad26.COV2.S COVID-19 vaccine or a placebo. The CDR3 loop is CASSAGFKAGELFF. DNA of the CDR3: TGCGCCAGCAGTGCAGGGTTCAAGGCCGGGGAGCTGTTTTTT. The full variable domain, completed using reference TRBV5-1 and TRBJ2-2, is KAGVTQTPRYLIKTRGQQVTLSCSPISGHRSVSWYQQTPGQGLQFLFEYFSETQRNKGNFPGRFSGRQFSNSRSEMNVSTLELGDSALYLCASSAGFKAGELFFGEGSRLTVL.